This T cell receptor beta chain was sequenced for a study of T cell responses to AZD1222 COVID-19 vaccine. At the level of the study: Pooled together were second doses at about 4 or about 12 weeks.

Produced via immunoSEQ multiplex PCR; TCRdb's table is partial and in-frame only. The sample records some 110,000 clones, roughly nine tenths being singletons. Study-wide results and limits: Baseline serology detected seropositivity in only a handful of AZD1222 recipients. Donors, mostly white British, included more females; clonal diversity was possibly underestimated. Nearly half of spike-specific TCRs reportedly target variant regions that are unmutated in the B.1.351 and B.1.1.7 variants.

As regards this clone: Its antigen remains unidentified.

This CDR3 region has 14 residues. Germline CDR1 reads MDHEN; CDR2 reads SYDVKM. The V end was cut by 2 bases, the J end by 5 bases, with 7 bases between. The sequence came from an adult in good health. The chain is built from TRBV28 and TRBJ1-6; D is undetermined. Sequencing was performed on peripheral blood, taken on day 0 of AZD1222 vaccination. CDR3 region: CASSLNTNNSPLHF. The CDR3 coding sequence is TGTGCCAGCAGTTTAAACACTAATAATTCACCCCTCCACTTT.